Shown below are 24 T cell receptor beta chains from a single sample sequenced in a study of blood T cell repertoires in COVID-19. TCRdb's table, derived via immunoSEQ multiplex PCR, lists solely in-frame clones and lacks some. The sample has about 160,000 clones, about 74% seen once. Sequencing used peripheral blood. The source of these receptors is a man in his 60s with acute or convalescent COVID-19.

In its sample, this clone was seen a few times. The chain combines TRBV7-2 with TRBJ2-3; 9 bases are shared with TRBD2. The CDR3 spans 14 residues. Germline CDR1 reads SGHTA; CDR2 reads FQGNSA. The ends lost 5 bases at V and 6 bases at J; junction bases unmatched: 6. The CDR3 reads CASSRGGAGDTQYF. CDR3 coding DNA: TGTGCCAGCAGCCGCGGGGGGGCAGGTGATACGCAGTATTTT.

CDR3 coding DNA: TGTGCCAGCAGCCTCCGGGACTCTCCCTACGAGCAGTACTTC. Protein: CASSLRDSPYEQYF. The gene calls are TRBV11-3 and TRBJ2-7; D might be TRBD2 (6 bases). From germline, CDR1 is SGHNT and CDR2 YENEEA. V shed 5 bases and J shed 2 bases, with 13 bases lying between them. The CDR3 runs 14 residues.

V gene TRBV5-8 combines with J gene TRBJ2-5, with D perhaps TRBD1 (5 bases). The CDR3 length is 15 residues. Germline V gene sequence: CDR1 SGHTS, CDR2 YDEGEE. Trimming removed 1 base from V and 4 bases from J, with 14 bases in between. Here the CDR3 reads CASSLRGSKGETQYF. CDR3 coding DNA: TGTGCCAGCAGCTTGAGGGGCTCCAAGGGAGAGACCCAGTACTTC.

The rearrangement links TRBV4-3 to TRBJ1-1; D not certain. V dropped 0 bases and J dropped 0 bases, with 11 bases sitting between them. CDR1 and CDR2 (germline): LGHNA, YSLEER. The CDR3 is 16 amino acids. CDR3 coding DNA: TGCGCCAGCAGCCAAGATCGATCAGGAATGAACACTGAAGCTTTCTTT. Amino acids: CASSQDRSGMNTEAFF.

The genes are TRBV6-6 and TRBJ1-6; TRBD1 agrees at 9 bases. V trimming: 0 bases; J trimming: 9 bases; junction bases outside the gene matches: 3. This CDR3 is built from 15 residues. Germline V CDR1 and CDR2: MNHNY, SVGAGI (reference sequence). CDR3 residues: CASSYSGQGVSPLHF. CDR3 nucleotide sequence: TGTGCCAGCAGTTACTCGGGACAGGGTGTTTCACCCCTCCACTTT.

Written as DNA, the CDR3 is TGTGCCAGCAGCGACAGGGTATGGAATGAGCAGTTCTTC. Residues: CASSDRVWNEQFF. The chain joins TRBV28 to TRBJ2-1, with 7 bases fitting TRBD1. This CDR3 comprises 13 residues. The V gene end was trimmed by 6 bases and the J gene end by 7 bases; junction bases not matched to a gene: 6. Germline V lookup: CDR1 MDHEN, CDR2 SYDVKM.

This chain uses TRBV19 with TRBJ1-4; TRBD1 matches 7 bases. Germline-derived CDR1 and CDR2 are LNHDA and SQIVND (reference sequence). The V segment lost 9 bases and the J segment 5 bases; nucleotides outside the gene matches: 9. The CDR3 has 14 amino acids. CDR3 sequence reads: CASRRGTENEKLFF. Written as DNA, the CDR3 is TGTGCCAGCCGTCGGGGGACAGAAAATGAAAAACTGTTTTTT.

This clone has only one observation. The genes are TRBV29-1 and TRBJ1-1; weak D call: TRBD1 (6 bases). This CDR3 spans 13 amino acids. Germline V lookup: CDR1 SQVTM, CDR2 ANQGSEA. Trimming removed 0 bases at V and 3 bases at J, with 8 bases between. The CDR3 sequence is CSVEDQGYTEAFF. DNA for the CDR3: TGCAGCGTTGAAGATCAGGGGTACACTGAAGCTTTCTTT.

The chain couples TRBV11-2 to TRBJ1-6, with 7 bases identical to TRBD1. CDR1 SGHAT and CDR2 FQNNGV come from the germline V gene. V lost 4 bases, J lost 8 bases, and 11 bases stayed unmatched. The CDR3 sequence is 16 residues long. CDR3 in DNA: TGTGCCAGCAGCTCGAGAGGGGGCAGGAGAGATTCACCCCTCCACTTT. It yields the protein CASSSRGGRRDSPLHF.

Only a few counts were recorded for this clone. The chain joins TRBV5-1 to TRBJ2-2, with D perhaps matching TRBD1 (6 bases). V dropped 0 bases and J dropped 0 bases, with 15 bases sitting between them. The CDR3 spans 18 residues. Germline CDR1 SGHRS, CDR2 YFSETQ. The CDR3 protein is CASSLDFLSGANTGELFF. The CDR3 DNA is TGCGCCAGCAGCTTGGATTTTCTGTCAGGGGCGAACACCGGGGAGCTGTTTTTT.

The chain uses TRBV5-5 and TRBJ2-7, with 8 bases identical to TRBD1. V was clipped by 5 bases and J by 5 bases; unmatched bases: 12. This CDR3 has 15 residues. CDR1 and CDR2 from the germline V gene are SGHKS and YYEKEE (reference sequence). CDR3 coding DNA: TGTGCCAGCAGTACCAGGACAGGGACTCCCAACGAGCAGTACTTC. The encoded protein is CASSTRTGTPNEQYF. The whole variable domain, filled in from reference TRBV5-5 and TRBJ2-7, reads DAGVTQSPTHLIKTRGQQVTLRCSPISGHKSVSWYQQVLGQGPQFIFQYYEKEERGRGNFPDRFSARQFPNYSSELNVNALLLGDSALYLCASSTRTGTPNEQYFGPGTRLTVT.

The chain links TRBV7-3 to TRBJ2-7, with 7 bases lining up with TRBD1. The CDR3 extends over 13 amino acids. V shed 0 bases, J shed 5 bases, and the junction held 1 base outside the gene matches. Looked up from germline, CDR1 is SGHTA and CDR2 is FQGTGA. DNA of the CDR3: TGTGCCAGCAGCTTAACGGGGACAGACGAGCAGTACTTC. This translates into CASSLTGTDEQYF.

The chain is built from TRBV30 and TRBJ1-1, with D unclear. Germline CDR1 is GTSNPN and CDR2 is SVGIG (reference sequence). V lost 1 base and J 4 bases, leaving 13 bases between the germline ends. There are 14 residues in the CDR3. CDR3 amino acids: CAWSAGDFGTEAFF. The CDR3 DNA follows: TGTGCCTGGAGTGCCGGGGATTTCGGCACTGAAGCTTTCTTT.

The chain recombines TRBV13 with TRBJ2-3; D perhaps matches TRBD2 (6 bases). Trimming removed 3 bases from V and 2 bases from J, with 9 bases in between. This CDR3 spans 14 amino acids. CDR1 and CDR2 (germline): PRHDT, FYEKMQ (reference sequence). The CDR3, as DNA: TGTGCCAGCAGCTTCGGGGGTTTCACAGATACGCAGTATTTT. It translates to CASSFGGFTDTQYF.

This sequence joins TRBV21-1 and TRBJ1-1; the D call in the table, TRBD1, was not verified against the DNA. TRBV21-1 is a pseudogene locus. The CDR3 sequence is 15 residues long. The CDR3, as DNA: TGTGCCAGCAGCAAAGAGGGGACAGGGTGGCCTGAAGCTTTCTTT. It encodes CASSKEGTGWPEAFF.

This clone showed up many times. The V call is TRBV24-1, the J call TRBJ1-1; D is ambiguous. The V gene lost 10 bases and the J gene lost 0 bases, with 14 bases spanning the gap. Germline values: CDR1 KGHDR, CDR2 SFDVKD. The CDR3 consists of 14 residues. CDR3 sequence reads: CATRTSGMNTEAFF. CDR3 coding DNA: TGTGCCACTCGTACCAGTGGTATGAACACTGAAGCTTTCTTT.

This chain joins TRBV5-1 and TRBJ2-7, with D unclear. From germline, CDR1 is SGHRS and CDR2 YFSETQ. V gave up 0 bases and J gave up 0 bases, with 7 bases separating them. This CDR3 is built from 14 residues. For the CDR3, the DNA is TGCGCCAGCAGCTTGGGCATCAGCTCCTACGAGCAGTACTTC. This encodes CASSLGISSYEQYF.

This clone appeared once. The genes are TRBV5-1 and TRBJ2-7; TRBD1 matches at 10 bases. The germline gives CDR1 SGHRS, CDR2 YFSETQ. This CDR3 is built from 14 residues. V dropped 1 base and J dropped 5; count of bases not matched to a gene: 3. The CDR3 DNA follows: TGCGCCAGCAGCTTGCAGGGACAGGGGAACGAGCAGTACTTC. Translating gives CASSLQGQGNEQYF. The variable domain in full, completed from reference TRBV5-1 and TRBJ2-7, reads KAGVTQTPRYLIKTRGQQVTLSCSPISGHRSVSWYQQTPGQGLQFLFEYFSETQRNKGNFPGRFSGRQFSNSRSEMNVSTLELGDSALYLCASSLQGQGNEQYFGPGTRLTVT.

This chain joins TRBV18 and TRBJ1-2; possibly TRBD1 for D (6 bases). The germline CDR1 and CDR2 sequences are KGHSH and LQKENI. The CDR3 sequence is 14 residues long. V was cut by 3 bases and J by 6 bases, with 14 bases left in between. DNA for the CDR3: TGTGCCAGCTCACCGGGCAGGGGTGATGATGGCTACACCTTC. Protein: CASSPGRGDDGYTF.

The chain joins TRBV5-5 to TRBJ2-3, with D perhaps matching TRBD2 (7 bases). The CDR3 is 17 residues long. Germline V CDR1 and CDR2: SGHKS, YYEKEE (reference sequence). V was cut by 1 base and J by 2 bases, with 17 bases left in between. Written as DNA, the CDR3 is TGTGCCAGCAGCTTGAACTTTGGGGGGGGGCCCACAGATACGCAGTATTTT. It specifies CASSLNFGGGPTDTQYF.

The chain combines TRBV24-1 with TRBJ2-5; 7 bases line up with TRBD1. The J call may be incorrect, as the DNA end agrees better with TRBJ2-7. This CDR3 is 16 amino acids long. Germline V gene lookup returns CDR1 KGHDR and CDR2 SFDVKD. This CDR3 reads CATSDHGQEIPYEQYF. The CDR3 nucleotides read TGTGCCACCAGTGACCACGGACAGGAGATTCCCTACGAGCAGTACTTC.

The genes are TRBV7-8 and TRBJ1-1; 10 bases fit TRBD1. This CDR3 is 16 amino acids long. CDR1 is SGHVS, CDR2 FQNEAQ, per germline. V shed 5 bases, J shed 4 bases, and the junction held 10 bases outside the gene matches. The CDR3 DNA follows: TGTGCCAGCAGCCCGGGAGACAGGGGGCTGAGCACTGAAGCTTTCTTT. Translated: CASSPGDRGLSTEAFF.

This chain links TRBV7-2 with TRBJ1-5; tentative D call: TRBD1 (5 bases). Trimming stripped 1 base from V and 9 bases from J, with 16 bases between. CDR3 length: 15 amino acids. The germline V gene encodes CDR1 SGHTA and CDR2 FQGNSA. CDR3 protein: CASSLEAVGGSPQHF. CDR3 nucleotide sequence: TGTGCCAGCAGCTTAGAGGCAGTGGGGGGATCGCCCCAGCATTTT.

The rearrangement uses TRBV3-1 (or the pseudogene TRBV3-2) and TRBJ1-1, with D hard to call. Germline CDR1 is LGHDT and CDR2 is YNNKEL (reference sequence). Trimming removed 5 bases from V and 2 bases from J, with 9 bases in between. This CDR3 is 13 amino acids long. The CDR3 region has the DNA TGTGCCAGCAGCGAGGGATTTAACACTGAAGCTTTCTTT. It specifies CASSEGFNTEAFF.